The next 18 T cell receptor beta chains were all read from a single sample in a study of cytomegalovirus exposure and HLA in healthy donors. This PCR relied on a set of 60 Vbeta primers and 13 Jbeta primers. The table came from immunoSEQ multiplex PCR; TCRdb's copy has only in-frame clones and leaves some out. The sample has about 110,000 clones; the top ten hold 3.7%. The sequencing sample was made of PBMCs. These receptors all stem from a young man in good health and CMV-seronegative.

This chain joins TRBV7-2 and TRBJ2-3; no firm D call. The V end was cut by 4 bases, the J end by 4 bases, with 12 bases between. This CDR3 region has 14 residues. Germline loops: CDR1 SGHTA, CDR2 FQGNSA. Written as DNA, the CDR3 is TGTGCCAGCAGCTCCCGGCGGTTGGCAGATACGCAGTATTTT. Protein sequence: CASSSRRLADTQYF.

The V gene is TRBV5-4, the J gene TRBJ1-3; possibly TRBD1 for D (6 bases). Trimming removed 4 bases from V and 1 base from J, with 6 bases in between. This CDR3 is built from 13 residues. Germline V CDR1 and CDR2: SGHNT, YYREEE (reference sequence). The CDR3 protein is CASSTGSGNTIYF. DNA for the CDR3: TGTGCCAGCAGCACAGGGTCTGGAAACACCATATATTTT.

The chain joins TRBV9 to TRBJ2-5, with TRBD1 matching 7 bases. The V gene end was trimmed by 3 bases and the J gene end by 5 bases; junction bases not matched to a gene: 4. The length of the CDR3 is 13 residues. Germline V CDR1 and CDR2: SGDLS, YYNGEE. CDR3 in amino acids: CASSERGRETQYF. DNA for the CDR3: TGTGCCAGCAGCGAGAGGGGGCGGGAGACCCAGTACTTC.

The chain couples TRBV5-1 to TRBJ2-7; 8 bases align to TRBD1. After removal of 2 bases from V and 2 bases from J, the junction contained 9 bases not matched to a gene. In germline, CDR1 is SGHRS, CDR2 YFSETQ. The CDR3 loop spans 16 amino acids. The CDR3 loop reads CASSFSTQGAAYEQYF. The CDR3 DNA follows: TGCGCCAGCAGCTTTTCAACTCAGGGGGCGGCCTACGAGCAGTACTTC.

J is TRBJ2-1 and V is TRBV6-5; tentatively, D is TRBD1 (5 bases). V was clipped by 7 bases and J by 5 bases, with 9 bases between them. This CDR3 has 12 amino acids. CDR1 and CDR2 (germline): MNHEY, SVGAGI. CDR3 DNA: TGTGCCAGCACCGACAGAAACAATGAGCAGTTCTTC. As protein: CASTDRNNEQFF.

The gene calls are TRBV4-2 and TRBJ1-4; TRBD1 matches at 7 bases. The germline V gene has CDR1 LGHNA and CDR2 YNFKEQ. The CDR3 loop spans 16 amino acids. With V trimmed by 0 bases and J by 10 bases, 11 bases remained unmatched. The CDR3 DNA reads as TGTGCCAGCAGCCAAGAAGGGGCAGGGCAGGGGGGAAAACTGTTTTTT. Protein product: CASSQEGAGQGGKLFF.

J is TRBJ1-1 and V is TRBV7-2; D not certain. The CDR3 totals 13 residues. Germline V gene sequence: CDR1 SGHTA, CDR2 FQGNSA. V lost 6 bases to trimming and J lost 0 bases, with 8 bases between them. The CDR3 coding sequence is TGTGCCAGCAGAGTTACAATGAACACTGAAGCTTTCTTT. Amino acid sequence: CASRVTMNTEAFF. Using reference TRBV7-2 and TRBJ1-1 for the parts outside the CDR3, the full variable domain is GAGVSQSPSNKVTEKGKDVELRCDPISGHTALYWYRQSLGQGLEFLIYFQGNSAPDKSGLPSDRFSAERTGGSVSTLTIQRTQQEDSAVYLCASRVTMNTEAFFGQGTRLTVV.

The chain uses TRBV5-1 and TRBJ2-1, with 13 bases matching TRBD2. Trimming took 4 bases from V and 9 from J; bases not matched to a gene: 13. The CDR3 runs 17 residues. CDR1 and CDR2 from the germline V gene are SGHRS and YFSETQ. CDR3 loop: CASSLTPGTSGAGEQFF. CDR3 in DNA: TGCGCCAGCAGCCTCACTCCCGGGACTAGCGGGGCCGGTGAGCAGTTCTTC.

The chain joins TRBV5-1 to TRBJ2-1; TRBD1 matches at 8 bases. The CDR3 has 19 residues. Trimming at V came to 2 bases and at J to 9 bases, leaving 22 bases not matched to a gene. CDR1 and CDR2 from the germline V gene are SGHRS and YFSETQ. CDR3 in amino acids: CASSFPRESVQGAKSEQFF. The DNA of the CDR3 is TGCGCCAGCAGCTTCCCCAGGGAGTCGGTCCAGGGGGCAAAAAGTGAGCAGTTCTTC.

The CDR3 region is CASSPLKGQANYGYTF. CDR3 nucleotide sequence: TGTGCCAGCTCACCACTAAAAGGACAGGCCAACTATGGCTACACCTTC. The chain is built from TRBV18 and TRBJ1-2; 7 bases fit TRBD1. The CDR3 sequence is 16 residues long. Germline CDR1 KGHSH, CDR2 LQKENI. V dropped 1 base and J dropped 2; count of bases not matched to a gene: 7.

J is TRBJ2-1 and V is TRBV28; 8 nucleotides align to TRBD2. Germline assignment: CDR1 MDHEN and CDR2 SYDVKM. The CDR3 is 15 amino acids. Germline trimming cut 6 bases from V and 2 bases from J; bases unmatched to any gene: 6. DNA for the CDR3: TGTGCCAGCAGACCGCTAGCGGGCGCCTACAATGAGCAGTTCTTC. Its translation is CASRPLAGAYNEQFF.

The chain uses TRBV6-5 and TRBJ1-1; 8 positions match TRBD1. Germline CDR1 MNHEY, CDR2 SVGAGI. The ends lost 2 bases at V and 1 base at J; junction bases unmatched: 3. The CDR3 is 15 amino acids. Here the CDR3 reads CASSYGDRSNTEAFF. The DNA of the CDR3 is TGTGCCAGCAGTTACGGGGACAGGTCGAACACTGAAGCTTTCTTT.

The V gene is TRBV5-4, the J gene TRBJ1-6; D is uncertain. This CDR3 spans 14 amino acids. V lost 4 bases and J lost 7, with 12 bases in between. Germline V gives CDR1 SGHNT, CDR2 YYREEE (reference sequence). The CDR3 loop is CASSVDTGNSPLHF. The CDR3 DNA follows: TGTGCCAGCAGCGTTGACACGGGGAATTCACCCCTCCACTTT.

This chain connects TRBV11-2 to TRBJ2-7, with D possibly matching TRBD2 (5 bases). The germline gives CDR1 SGHAT, CDR2 FQNNGV. The CDR3 has 13 amino acids. V was pared by 8 bases and J by 6 bases, with 17 bases between. This CDR3 is CASGERRVGEQYF. The CDR3 coding sequence is TGTGCCAGCGGGGAGAGAAGGGTGGGCGAGCAGTACTTC.

This rearrangement joins TRBV30 to TRBJ1-5; D is perhaps TRBD1 (5 bases). The V gene lost 0 bases and the J gene lost 6 bases, with 12 bases spanning the gap. Germline CDR1 GTSNPN, CDR2 SVGIG (reference sequence). The length of the CDR3 is 14 residues. CDR3 region: CAWSVAGPGQPQHF. The CDR3 bases are TGTGCCTGGAGTGTAGCGGGGCCGGGTCAGCCCCAGCATTTT.

The chain links TRBV25-1 to TRBJ2-3; no clear D gene. V lost 4 bases, J lost 2 bases, and 10 bases lay in between. Germline CDR1 and CDR2: MGHDK and SYGVNS. The CDR3 loop spans 14 amino acids. The CDR3 sequence: CASSGPFSTDTQYF. CDR3 bases: TGTGCCAGCAGTGGTCCTTTCTCCACAGATACGCAGTATTTT.

This sequence joins TRBV9 and TRBJ2-3, with TRBD2 identical over 11 bases. Per germline, CDR1 SGDLS and CDR2 YYNGEE. This CDR3 spans 15 amino acids. Trimming cost V 4 bases and J 6 bases; bases outside gene matches: 7. The CDR3 nucleotides are TGTGCCAGCAGCCCTAGCGGGGGGTCCCGCGATACGCAGTATTTT. It is translated as CASSPSGGSRDTQYF.

The V and J genes are TRBV25-1 and TRBJ1-2; TRBD1 agrees at 7 bases. The germline CDR1 and CDR2 sequences are MGHDK and SYGVNS. Losses at the gene ends were 5 bases for V and 0 bases for J; bases not matched to a gene: 12. This CDR3 has 17 amino acids. The CDR3: CASSPPGATGTNYGYTF. CDR3 DNA sequence: TGTGCCAGCAGTCCCCCTGGGGCGACAGGGACTAACTATGGCTACACCTTC.